These T cell receptor beta chains were read from a single sample in a study of T cell repertoires in cytomegalovirus infection. For these TCRs, the target antigens are not known. TCRdb fed the reads into MiXCR, producing one record per CDR3 protein. This table holds 250,000 to 400,000 distinct CDR3 sequences, just under 25% found once. This material consisted of cultured PBMCs, taken from culture after CMV antigen stimulation. The receptors here all came from a human donor in good health (CMV status not recorded). Some clones in this sample may be carry-over from other donors' samples. CDR3s include the opening cysteine and the closing phenylalanine or tryptophan. The D gene is left open where the match is weak. Part of the rows lack a size; the others show once, few, many or a class for expanded clones.

V gene: TRBV7-9; J gene: TRBJ2-5; clone size: NA; D gene: TRBD2; CDR3 DNA: TGTGCCAGCAGCTTACACGGACTAGCGGACGAGTCCCAGTACTTC; CDR3 protein: CASSLHGLADESQYF
V gene: TRBV7-6; J gene: TRBJ2-1; clone size: many; D gene: NA; CDR3 DNA: TGTGCCAGCAGCTTAGGCGCCGAAAGAGGGGAGCAGTTCTTC; CDR3 protein: CASSLGAERGEQFF
V gene: TRBV6-5; J gene: TRBJ2-1; clone size: few; D gene: TRBD2; CDR3 DNA: TGTGCCAGCAGTTACTCGATTCCTAGCGGGATCTACAATGAGCAGTTCTTC; CDR3 protein: CASSYSIPSGIYNEQFF
V gene: TRBV2; J gene: TRBJ1-5; clone size: NA; D gene: NA; CDR3 DNA: TGTGCCAGCAGTGATGAACCAGCCAATCAGCCCCAGCATTTT; CDR3 protein: CASSDEPANQPQHF
V gene: TRBV18; J gene: TRBJ1-5; clone size: NA; D gene: NA; CDR3 DNA: TGTGCCAGCTCACCCTCCGGGGGGGGCAATCAGCCCCAGCATTTT; CDR3 protein: CASSPSGGGNQPQHF
V gene: TRBV7-8; J gene: TRBJ1-1; clone size: few; D gene: TRBD1; CDR3 DNA: TGTGCCAGCAGCCCGGACAGGGACACTGAAGCTTTCTTT; CDR3 protein: CASSPDRDTEAFF
V gene: TRBV12-3/TRBV12-4; J gene: TRBJ2-5; clone size: few; D gene: NA; CDR3 DNA: TGTGCCAGCAGTTTATTAGTGTACCAAGAGACCCAGTACTTC; CDR3 protein: CASSLLVYQETQYF
V gene: TRBV12-3/TRBV12-4; J gene: TRBJ2-5; clone size: few; D gene: NA; CDR3 DNA: TGTGCCAGCAGTCTCCAGGAGGGAGAGACCCAGTACTTC; CDR3 protein: CASSLQEGETQYF
V gene: TRBV12-3/TRBV12-4; J gene: TRBJ2-1; clone size: NA; D gene: TRBD2; CDR3 DNA: TGTGCCAGCAGTTCGACTAGCGGGAGGATGACCTACAATGAGCAGTTCTTC; CDR3 protein: CASSSTSGRMTYNEQFF
V gene: TRBV7-2; J gene: TRBJ2-2; clone size: many; D gene: TRBD2; CDR3 DNA: TGTGCCAGCAGCCTTAGCGGGAGAGGGAACACCGGGGAGCTGTTTTTT; CDR3 protein: CASSLSGRGNTGELFF
V gene: TRBV12-3/TRBV12-4; J gene: TRBJ2-5; clone size: NA; D gene: TRBD2; CDR3 DNA: TGTGCCAGCAGTCAGCAGACTAGCGGGAGGGCATCTGGCCAAGAGACCCAGTACTTC; CDR3 protein: CASSQQTSGRASGQETQYF
V gene: TRBV10-3; J gene: TRBJ2-6; clone size: few; D gene: NA; CDR3 DNA: TGTGCCATCAGTGCCTTCTCTGGGGCCAACGTCCTGACTTTC; CDR3 protein: CAISAFSGANVLTF
V gene: TRBV28; J gene: TRBJ2-5; clone size: few; D gene: NA; CDR3 DNA: TGTGCCAGCAGTTCTCTAGGATTTGAGACCCAGTACTTC; CDR3 protein: CASSSLGFETQYF
V gene: TRBV7-2; J gene: TRBJ2-7; clone size: NA; D gene: NA; CDR3 DNA: TGTGCCAGCACCAACCCAGAGGCGGCCTACGAGCAGTACTTC; CDR3 protein: CASTNPEAAYEQYF
V gene: TRBV12-3/TRBV12-4; J gene: TRBJ1-1; clone size: many; D gene: NA; CDR3 DNA: TGTGCCAGCAGCCAAGGGCCGGTCGCTGAAGCTTTCTTT; CDR3 protein: CASSQGPVAEAFF